This T cell receptor (beta chain) appears in the sequencing data of a study of blood T cell repertoires in COVID-19 (TCRdb year 2020). For context, the study as a whole: Samples from collaborators originated in the United States, Italy and Spain and spanned both the acute and convalescent phases of COVID-19. The prospective study material was composed of cDNA or gDNA derived from T cells, B-cell-depleted T cells, or PBMCs. The dataset comprised deeply sampled blood TCRbeta repertoires from subjects exposed to, actively infected with, or recovered from COVID-19. Where available, HLA class I and class II types were obtained from metadata supplied by the sample provider rather than from assay-based typing. The samples were drawn from the first 160 participants of the ongoing ImmuneRACE study and from 1,254 subjects provided by 6 global collaborators. The repertoires were released in a freely available public database meant as a resource for research on the immune response to SARS-CoV-2. The sample metadata nearly always contained a de-identified subject ID, COVID-19 status, age in years and sex.

Turning to this clone: Its antigen remains unidentified. Base qualities were left out, and no much larger clone turns up one base away.

The immunoSEQ Assay, a bias-controlled multiplex PCR, was used to amplify TCRbeta CDR3 regions from genomic DNA. On the authors' methods: The number of nucleated cells in each sample was estimated from the amplification of reference gene primers within the assay. To quantify the absolute abundance of each unique TCRbeta CDR3 rearrangement, sequence reads were collapsed and filtered. Productive Simpson clonality was computed per sample as the square root of Simpson's diversity index over productive rearrangements. As stored in TCRdb, this immuneACCESS dataset retains in-frame rearrangements with V and J assigned. A fraction of the clones does not appear; measured against another copy, unresolved V genes explain less than half of the discrepancy, and the remainder lacks a known reason. V and J calls and clone size are copied from that table; D and trimming were computed from the DNA. The sample table shows tens of thousands of clones, and more than 75% are seen once. The ten largest clones add up to 1% to 1.5% of the sample.

Clipping removes 6 bases from V and 7 bases from J, with 10 as the unmatched junction base count. For CDR1 and CDR2, the germline V gene lists MDHEN and SYDVKM. From the cysteine up to the phenylalanine, the CDR3 has a length of 15 residues. Left in the record is the CDR3 DNA by itself, 45 bases read in frame from the first base. Each collaborating institution followed its own protocols to collect whole blood in K2EDTA tubes. For TCRbeta analysis, collaborators shipped samples as frozen whole blood, isolated PBMCs, or DNA extracted from either of those sample types. Overall study outcomes, separate from this receptor: The amount of clinical and demographic metadata varied by source and participant and was provided uncurated.

This receptor was obtained from a woman older than 75 with acute or convalescent COVID-19. The rearranged chain carries TRBV28 and TRBJ2-7; 12 of the junction bases match TRBD2. Sequenced: peripheral blood. The DNA reads as follows: TGTGCCAGCAGCAACCGACTAGCGGGAGTTGGGGAGCAGTACTTC. Its protein product is CASSNRLAGVGEQYF. Beyond the CDR3, the reference TRBV28 and TRBJ2-7 genes provide the residues; the full variable domain reads: DVKVTQSSRYLVKRTGEKVFLECVQDMDHENMFWYRQDPGLGLRLIYFSYDVKMKEKGDIPEGYSVSREKKERFSLILESASTNQTSMYLCASSNRLAGVGEQYFGPGTRLTVT.